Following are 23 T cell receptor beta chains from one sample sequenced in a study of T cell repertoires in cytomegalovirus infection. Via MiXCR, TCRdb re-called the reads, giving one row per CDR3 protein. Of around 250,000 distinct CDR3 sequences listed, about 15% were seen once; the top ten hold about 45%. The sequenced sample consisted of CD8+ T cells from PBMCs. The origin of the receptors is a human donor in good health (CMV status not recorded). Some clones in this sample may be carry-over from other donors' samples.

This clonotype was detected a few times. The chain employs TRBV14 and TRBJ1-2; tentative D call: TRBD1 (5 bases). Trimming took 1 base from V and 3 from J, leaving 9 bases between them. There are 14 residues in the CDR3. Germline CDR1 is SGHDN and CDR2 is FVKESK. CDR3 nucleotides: TGTGCCAGCAGCCAAGCCAGGGCCCACTATGGCTACACCTTC. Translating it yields CASSQARAHYGYTF. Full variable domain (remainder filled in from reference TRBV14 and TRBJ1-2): EAGVTQFPSHSVIEKGQTVTLRCDPISGHDNLYWYRRVMGKEIKFLLHFVKESKQDESGMPNNRFLAERTGGTYSTLKVQPAELEDSGVYFCASSQARAHYGYTFGSGTRLTVV.

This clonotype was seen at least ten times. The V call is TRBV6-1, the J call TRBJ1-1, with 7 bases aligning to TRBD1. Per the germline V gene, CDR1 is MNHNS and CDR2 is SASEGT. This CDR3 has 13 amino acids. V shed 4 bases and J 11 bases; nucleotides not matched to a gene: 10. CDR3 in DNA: TGTGCCAGCAGTGGGCGGAACAGGGGTAGCGCTTTCTTT. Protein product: CASSGRNRGSAFF.

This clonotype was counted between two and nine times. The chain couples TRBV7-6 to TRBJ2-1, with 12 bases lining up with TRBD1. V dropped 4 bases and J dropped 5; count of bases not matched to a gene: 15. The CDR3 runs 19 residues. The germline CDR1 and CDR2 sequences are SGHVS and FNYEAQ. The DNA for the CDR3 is TGTGCCAGCAGCTCGACTCGCACCGGGACAGGGGGCCAGGACAATGAGCAGTTCTTC. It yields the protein CASSSTRTGTGGQDNEQFF. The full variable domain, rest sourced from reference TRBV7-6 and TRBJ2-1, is GAGVSQSPRYKVTKRGQDVALRCDPISGHVSLYWYRQALGQGPEFLTYFNYEAQQDKSGLPNDRFSAERPEGSISTLTIQRTEQRDSAMYRCASSSTRTGTGGQDNEQFFGPGTRLTVL.

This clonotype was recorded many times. CDR3 sequence: CASSLEFHHPRYEQYF. The CDR3 region has the DNA TGTGCCAGCAGCTTAGAGTTCCACCACCCCCGATACGAGCAGTACTTC. This chain links TRBV11-2 with TRBJ2-7; D remains unclear. The germline V and J ends were trimmed by 0 bases and 4 bases, with 16 bases remaining between them. The CDR3 covers 16 residues. Per the germline V gene, CDR1 is SGHAT and CDR2 is FQNNGV.

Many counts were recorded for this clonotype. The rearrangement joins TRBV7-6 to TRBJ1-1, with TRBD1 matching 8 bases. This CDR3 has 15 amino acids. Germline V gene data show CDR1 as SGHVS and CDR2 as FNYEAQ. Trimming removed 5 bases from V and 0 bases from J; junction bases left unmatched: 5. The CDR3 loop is CASSARQGMNTEAFF. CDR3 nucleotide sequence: TGTGCCAGCAGCGCTCGACAGGGGATGAACACTGAAGCTTTCTTT.

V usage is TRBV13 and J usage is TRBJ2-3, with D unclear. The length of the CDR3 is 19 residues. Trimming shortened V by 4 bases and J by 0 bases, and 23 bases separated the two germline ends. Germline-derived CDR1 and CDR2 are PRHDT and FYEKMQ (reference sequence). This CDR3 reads CASSSFRQAYSSSTDTQYF. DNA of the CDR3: TGTGCCAGCAGCTCATTCCGGCAGGCCTACTCATCTAGCACAGATACGCAGTATTTT.

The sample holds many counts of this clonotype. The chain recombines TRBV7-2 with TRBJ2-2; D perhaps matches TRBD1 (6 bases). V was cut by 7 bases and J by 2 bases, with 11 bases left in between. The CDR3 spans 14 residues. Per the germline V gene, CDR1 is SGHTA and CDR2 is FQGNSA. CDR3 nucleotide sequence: TGTGCCAGCACTCGGACAGTAAACACCGGGGAGCTGTTTTTT. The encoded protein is CASTRTVNTGELFF.

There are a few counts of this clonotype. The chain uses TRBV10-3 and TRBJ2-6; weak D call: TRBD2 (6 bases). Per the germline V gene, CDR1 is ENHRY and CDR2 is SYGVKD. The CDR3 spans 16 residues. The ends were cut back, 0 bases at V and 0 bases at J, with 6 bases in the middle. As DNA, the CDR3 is TGTGCCATCAGTGAGTCGGAGGGCTCTGGGGCCAACGTCCTGACTTTC. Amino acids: CAISESEGSGANVLTF.

The CDR3 nucleotides are TGTGCCAGCAGTTACTCTCTACAGGGTACTGGGGCCAACGTCCTGACTTTC. Amino acid sequence: CASSYSLQGTGANVLTF. This chain links TRBV6-5 with TRBJ2-6, with a tentative D call TRBD1 (6 bases). The V end was cut by 0 bases, the J end by 2 bases, with 11 bases between. Germline lookup yields CDR1 MNHEY and CDR2 SVGAGI. The CDR3 spans 17 residues.

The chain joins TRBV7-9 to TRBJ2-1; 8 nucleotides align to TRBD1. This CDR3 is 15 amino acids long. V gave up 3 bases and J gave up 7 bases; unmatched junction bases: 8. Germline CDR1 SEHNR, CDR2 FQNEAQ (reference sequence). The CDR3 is CASSFTQGARNEQFF. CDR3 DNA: TGTGCCAGCAGCTTCACCCAGGGGGCCAGGAATGAGCAGTTCTTC.

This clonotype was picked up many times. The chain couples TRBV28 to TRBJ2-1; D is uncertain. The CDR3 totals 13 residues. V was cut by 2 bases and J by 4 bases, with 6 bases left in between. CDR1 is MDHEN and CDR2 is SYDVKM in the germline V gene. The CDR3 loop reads CASSLAGYNEQFF. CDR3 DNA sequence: TGTGCCAGCAGTTTAGCAGGTTACAATGAGCAGTTCTTC.

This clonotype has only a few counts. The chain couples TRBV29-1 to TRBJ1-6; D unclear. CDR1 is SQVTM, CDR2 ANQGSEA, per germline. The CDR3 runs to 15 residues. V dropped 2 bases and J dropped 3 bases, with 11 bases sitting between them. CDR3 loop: CSVEPARLYNSPLHF. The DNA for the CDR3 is TGCAGCGTTGAACCAGCAAGACTCTATAATTCACCCCTCCACTTT. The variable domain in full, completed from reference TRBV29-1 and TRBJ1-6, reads SAVISQKPSRDICQRGTSLTIQCQVDSQVTMMFWYRQQPGQSLTLIATANQGSEATYESGFVIDKFPISRPNLTFSTLTVSNMSPEDSSIYLCSVEPARLYNSPLHFGNGTRLTVT.

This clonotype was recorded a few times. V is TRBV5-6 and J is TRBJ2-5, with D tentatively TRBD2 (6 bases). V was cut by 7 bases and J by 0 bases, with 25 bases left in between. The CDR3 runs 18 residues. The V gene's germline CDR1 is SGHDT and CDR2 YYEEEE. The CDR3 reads CASHPTFWAGGDQETQYF. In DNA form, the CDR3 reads TGTGCCAGCCACCCGACTTTCTGGGCAGGAGGGGACCAAGAGACCCAGTACTTC. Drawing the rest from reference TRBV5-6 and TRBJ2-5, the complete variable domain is DAGVTQSPTHLIKTRGQQVTLRCSPKSGHDTVSWYQQALGQGPQFIFQYYEEEERQRGNFPDRFSGHQFPNYSSELNVNALLLGDSALYLCASHPTFWAGGDQETQYFGPGTRLLVL.

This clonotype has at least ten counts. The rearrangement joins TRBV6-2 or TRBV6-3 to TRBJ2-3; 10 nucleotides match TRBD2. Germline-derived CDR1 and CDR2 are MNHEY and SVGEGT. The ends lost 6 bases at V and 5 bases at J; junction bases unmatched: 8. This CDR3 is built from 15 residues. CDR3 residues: CASRKGLAEVDTQYF. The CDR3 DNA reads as TGTGCCAGCAGAAAAGGACTAGCGGAAGTAGATACGCAGTATTTT.

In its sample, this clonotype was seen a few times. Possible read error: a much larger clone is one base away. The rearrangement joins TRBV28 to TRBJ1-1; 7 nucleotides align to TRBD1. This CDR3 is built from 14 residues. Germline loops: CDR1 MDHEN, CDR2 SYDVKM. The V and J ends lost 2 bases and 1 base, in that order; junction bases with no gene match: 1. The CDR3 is CASSLEGANTEAFF. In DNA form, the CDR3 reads TGTGCCAGCAGTTTAGAGGGGGCGAACACTGAAGCTTTCTTT. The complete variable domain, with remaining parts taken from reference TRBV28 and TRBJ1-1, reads DVKVTQSSRYLVKRTGEKVFLECVQDMDHENMFWYRQDPGLGLRLIYFSYDVKMKEKGDIPEGYSVSREKKERFSLILESASTNQTSMYLCASSLEGANTEAFFGQGTRLTVV.

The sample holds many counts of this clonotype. The chain's CDR3 is CASSPGTSGRNEQFF. The CDR3 DNA is TGTGCCAGCAGCCCCGGGACTAGCGGGAGAAATGAGCAGTTCTTC. The genes are TRBV6-2 or TRBV6-3 and TRBJ2-1; 14 nucleotides agree with TRBD2. The trim removed 6 bases at V and 7 bases at J, leaving 5 bases unmatched. CDR1 MNHEY and CDR2 SVGEGT come from the germline V gene. The CDR3 contains 15 residues.

CDR3 amino acids: CSVEDFEGLSYNEQFF. CDR3 nucleotide sequence: TGCAGCGTTGAAGACTTTGAAGGCCTCTCCTACAATGAGCAGTTCTTC. The genes are TRBV29-1 and TRBJ2-1, with no clear D. CDR3 length equals 16 residues. Trimming cost V 0 bases and J 0 bases, with 12 bases left between them. The germline V gene has CDR1 SQVTM and CDR2 ANQGSEA.

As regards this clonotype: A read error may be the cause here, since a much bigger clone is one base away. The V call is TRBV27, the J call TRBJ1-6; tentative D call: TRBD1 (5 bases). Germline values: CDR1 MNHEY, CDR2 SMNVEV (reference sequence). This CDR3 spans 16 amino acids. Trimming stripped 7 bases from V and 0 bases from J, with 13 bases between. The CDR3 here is CASTNGGSSYNSPLHF. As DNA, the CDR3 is TGTGCCAGCACCAATGGGGGGAGCTCCTATAATTCACCCCTCCACTTT.

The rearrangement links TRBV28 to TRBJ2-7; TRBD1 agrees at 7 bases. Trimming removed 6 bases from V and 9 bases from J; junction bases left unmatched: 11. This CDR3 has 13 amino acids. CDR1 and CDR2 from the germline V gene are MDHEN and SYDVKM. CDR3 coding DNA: TGTGCCAGCAGCGAAGACAGGGCGGGCGGGCAGTACTTC. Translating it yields CASSEDRAGGQYF.

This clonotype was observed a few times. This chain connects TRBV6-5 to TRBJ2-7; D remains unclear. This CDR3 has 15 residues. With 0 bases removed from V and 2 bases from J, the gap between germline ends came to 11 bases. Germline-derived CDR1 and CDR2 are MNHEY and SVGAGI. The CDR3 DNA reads TGTGCCAGCAGTTACTCGACGGTGTTTCCCTACGAGCAGTACTTC. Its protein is CASSYSTVFPYEQYF.

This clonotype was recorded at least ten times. The DNA of the CDR3 is TGTGCCAGCAGCTTAGACCGGACCGCTGGAAACACCATATATTTT. Amino acids: CASSLDRTAGNTIYF. J is TRBJ1-3 and V is TRBV7-2; D unresolved. Germline V gene sequence: CDR1 SGHTA, CDR2 FQGNSA. The CDR3 sequence is 15 residues long. V was clipped by 1 base and J by 2 bases, with 9 bases between them.

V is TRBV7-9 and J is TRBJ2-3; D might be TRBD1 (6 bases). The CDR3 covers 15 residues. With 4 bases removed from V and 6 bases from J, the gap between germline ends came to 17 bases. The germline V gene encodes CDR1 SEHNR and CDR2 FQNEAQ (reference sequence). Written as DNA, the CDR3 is TGTGCCAGCAGCTCCCCCCTGGCAGGGGCGGATACGCAGTATTTT. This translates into CASSSPLAGADTQYF.

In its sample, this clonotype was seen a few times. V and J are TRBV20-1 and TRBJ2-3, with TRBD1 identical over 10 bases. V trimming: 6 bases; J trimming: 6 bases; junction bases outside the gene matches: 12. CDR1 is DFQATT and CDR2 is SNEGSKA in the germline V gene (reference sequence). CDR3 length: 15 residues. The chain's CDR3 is CSAGQGHEGTDTQYF. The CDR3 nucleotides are TGCAGTGCGGGACAGGGGCACGAGGGGACCGATACGCAGTATTTT.